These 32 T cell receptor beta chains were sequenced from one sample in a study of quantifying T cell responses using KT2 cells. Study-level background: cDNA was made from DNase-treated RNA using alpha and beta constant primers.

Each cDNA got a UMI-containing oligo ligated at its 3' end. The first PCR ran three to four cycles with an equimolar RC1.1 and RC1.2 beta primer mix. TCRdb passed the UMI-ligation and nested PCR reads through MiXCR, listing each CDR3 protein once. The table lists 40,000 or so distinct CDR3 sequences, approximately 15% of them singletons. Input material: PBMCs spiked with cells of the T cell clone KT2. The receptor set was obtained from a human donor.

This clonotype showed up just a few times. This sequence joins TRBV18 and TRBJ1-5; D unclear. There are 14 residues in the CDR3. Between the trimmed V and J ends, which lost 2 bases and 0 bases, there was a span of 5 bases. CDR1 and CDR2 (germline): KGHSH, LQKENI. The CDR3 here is CASSPEYSNQPQHF. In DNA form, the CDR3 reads TGTGCCAGCTCACCAGAGTATAGCAATCAGCCCCAGCATTTT.

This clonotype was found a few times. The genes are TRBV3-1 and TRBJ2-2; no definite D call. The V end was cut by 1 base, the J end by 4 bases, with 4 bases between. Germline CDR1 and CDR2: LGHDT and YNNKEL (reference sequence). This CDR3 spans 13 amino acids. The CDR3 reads CASSQAGTGELFF. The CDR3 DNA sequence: TGTGCCAGCAGCCAAGCCGGCACCGGGGAGCTGTTTTTT.

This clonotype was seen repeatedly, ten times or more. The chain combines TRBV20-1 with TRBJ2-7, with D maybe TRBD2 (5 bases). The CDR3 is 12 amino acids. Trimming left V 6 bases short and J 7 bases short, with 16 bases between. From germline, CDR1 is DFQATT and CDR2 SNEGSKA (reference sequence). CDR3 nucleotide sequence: TGCAGTGCAAAATCCCCCGGAGGAGAGCAGTACTTC. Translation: CSAKSPGGEQYF.

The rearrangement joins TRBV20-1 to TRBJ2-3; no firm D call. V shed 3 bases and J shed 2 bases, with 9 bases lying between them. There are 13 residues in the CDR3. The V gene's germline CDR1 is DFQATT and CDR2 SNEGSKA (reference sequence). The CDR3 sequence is CSASKEFTDTQYF. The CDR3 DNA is TGCAGTGCTAGTAAAGAGTTCACAGATACGCAGTATTTT.

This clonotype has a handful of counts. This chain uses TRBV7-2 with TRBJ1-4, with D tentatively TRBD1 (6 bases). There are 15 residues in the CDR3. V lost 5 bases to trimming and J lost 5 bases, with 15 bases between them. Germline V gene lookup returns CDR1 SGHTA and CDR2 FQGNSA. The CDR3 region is CASSPKGGANEKLFF. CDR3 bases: TGTGCCAGCAGCCCAAAGGGGGGCGCCAATGAAAAACTGTTTTTT.

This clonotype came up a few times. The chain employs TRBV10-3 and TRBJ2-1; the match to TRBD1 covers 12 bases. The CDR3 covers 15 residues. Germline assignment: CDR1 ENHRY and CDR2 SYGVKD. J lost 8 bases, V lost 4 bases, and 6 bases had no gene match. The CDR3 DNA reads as TGTGCCATCAGTGGAACGGGGACAGGGGGCGATGAGCAGTTCTTC. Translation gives CAISGTGTGGDEQFF.

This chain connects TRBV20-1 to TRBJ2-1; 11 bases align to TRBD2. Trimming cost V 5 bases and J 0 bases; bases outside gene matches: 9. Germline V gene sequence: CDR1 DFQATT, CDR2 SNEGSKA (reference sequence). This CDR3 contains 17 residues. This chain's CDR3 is CSAEETSGERSYNEQFF. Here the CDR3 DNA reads TGCAGTGCTGAGGAGACTAGCGGGGAACGCTCCTACAATGAGCAGTTCTTC.

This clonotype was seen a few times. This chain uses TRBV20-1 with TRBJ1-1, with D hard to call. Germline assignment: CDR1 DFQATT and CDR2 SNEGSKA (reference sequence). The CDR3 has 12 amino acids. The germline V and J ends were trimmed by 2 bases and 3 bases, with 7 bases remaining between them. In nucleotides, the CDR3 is TGCAGTGCTAGAAGGGCGCACACTGAAGCTTTCTTT. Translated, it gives CSARRAHTEAFF.

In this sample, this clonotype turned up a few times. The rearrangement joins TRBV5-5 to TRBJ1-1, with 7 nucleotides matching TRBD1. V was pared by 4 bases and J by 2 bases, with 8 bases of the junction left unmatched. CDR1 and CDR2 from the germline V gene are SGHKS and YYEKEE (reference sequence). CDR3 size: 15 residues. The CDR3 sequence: CASSPTWDRNTEAFF. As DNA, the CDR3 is TGTGCCAGCAGCCCCACCTGGGACAGAAACACTGAAGCTTTCTTT.

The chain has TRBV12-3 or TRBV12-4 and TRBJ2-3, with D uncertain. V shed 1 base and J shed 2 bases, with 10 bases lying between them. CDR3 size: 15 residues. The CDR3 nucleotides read TGTGCCAGCAGTTTAGTGGCACAGACCACAGATACGCAGTATTTT. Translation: CASSLVAQTTDTQYF.

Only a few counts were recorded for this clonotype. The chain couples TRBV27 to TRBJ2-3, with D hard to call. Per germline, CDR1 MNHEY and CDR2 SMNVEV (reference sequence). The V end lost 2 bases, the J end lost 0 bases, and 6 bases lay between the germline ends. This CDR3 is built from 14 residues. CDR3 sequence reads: CASSLSVSTDTQYF. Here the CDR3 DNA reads TGTGCCAGCAGTTTAAGTGTTAGCACAGATACGCAGTATTTT.

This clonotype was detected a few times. The CDR3 nucleotides read TGTGCCAGCAGCTATACTAGCCCGGCAGATACGCAGTATTTT. Translated: CASSYTSPADTQYF. The chain employs TRBV7-2 and TRBJ2-3; D is perhaps TRBD2 (6 bases). V shed 4 bases and J shed 4 bases, with 12 bases lying between them. Germline CDR1 SGHTA, CDR2 FQGNSA. This CDR3 comprises 14 residues.

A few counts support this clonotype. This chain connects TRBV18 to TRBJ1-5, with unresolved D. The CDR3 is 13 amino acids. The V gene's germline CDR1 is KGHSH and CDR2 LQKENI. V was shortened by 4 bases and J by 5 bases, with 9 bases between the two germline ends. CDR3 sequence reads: CASSLTRDQPQHF. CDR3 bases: TGTGCCAGCTCACTAACGAGGGATCAGCCCCAGCATTTT.

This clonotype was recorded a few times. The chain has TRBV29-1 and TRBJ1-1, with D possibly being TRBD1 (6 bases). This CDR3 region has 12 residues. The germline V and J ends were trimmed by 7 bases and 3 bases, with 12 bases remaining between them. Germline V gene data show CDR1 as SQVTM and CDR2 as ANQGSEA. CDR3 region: CSGTEQDTEAFF. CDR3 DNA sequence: TGCAGCGGGACAGAACAGGACACTGAAGCTTTCTTT.

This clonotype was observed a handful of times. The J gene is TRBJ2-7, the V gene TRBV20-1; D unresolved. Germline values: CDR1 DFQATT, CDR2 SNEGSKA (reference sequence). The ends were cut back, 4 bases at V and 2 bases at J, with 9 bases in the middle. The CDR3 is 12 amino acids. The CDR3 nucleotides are TGCAGTGCTAATAATGGCCCCTACGAGCAGTACTTC. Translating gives CSANNGPYEQYF.

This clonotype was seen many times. The CDR3 spells CASSSDRTSRTQYF. The CDR3, as DNA: TGTGCCAGCAGCTCTGACAGGACCTCACGGACCCAGTACTTC. The gene calls are TRBV3-1 and TRBJ2-5, with D possibly matching TRBD1 (6 bases). The CDR3 length is 14 residues. CDR1 is LGHDT, CDR2 YNNKEL, per germline (reference sequence). Trimming removed 5 bases from V and 7 bases from J, with 17 bases in between.

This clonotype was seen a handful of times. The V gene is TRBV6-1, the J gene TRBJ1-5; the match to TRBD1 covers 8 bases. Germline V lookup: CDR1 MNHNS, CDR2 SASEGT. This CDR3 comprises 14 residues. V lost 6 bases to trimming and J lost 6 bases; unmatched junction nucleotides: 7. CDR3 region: CASSRTGWGQPQHF. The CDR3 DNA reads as TGTGCCAGCAGCAGGACAGGGTGGGGTCAGCCCCAGCATTTT.

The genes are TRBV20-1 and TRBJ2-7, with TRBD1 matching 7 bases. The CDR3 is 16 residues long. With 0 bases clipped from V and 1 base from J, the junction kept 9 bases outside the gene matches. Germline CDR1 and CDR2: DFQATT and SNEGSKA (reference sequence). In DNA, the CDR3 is TGCAGTGCTAGAGAAATACCGGGACAGTCTTCCTACGAGCAGTACTTC. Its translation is CSAREIPGQSSYEQYF.

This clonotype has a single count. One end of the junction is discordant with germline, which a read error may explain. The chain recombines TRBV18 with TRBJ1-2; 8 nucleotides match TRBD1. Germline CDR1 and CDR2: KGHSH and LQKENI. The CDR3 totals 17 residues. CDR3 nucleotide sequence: TGTGCCAGCTCACCTGGACAGGGTCGGTCCGCCTTCAATGGCTACAACTTC. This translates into CASSPGQGRSAFNGYNF.

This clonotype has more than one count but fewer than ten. CDR3 sequence reads: CASSQVGTPLDIQYF. In nucleotides, the CDR3 is TGCGCCAGCAGCCAAGTTGGGACCCCCCTTGACATTCAGTACTTC. The chain links TRBV4-1 to TRBJ2-4; D is perhaps TRBD1 or TRBD2 (5 bases each). This CDR3 comprises 15 residues. V lost 1 base and J 8 bases, leaving 15 bases between the germline ends. In germline, CDR1 is MGHRA, CDR2 YSYEKL.

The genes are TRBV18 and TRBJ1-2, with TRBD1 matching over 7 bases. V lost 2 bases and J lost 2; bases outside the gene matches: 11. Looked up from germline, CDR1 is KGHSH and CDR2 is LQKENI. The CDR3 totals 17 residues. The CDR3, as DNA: TGTGCCAGCTCACCAGGTTCGGAGGGGGCGACGAACTATGGCTACACCTTC. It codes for CASSPGSEGATNYGYTF.

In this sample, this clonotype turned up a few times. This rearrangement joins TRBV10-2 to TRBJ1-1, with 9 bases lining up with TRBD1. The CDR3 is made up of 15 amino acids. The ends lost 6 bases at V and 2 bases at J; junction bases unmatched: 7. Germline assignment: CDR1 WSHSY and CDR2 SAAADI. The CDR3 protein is CASRAGDRANTEAFF. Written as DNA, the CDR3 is TGCGCCAGCAGGGCCGGGGACAGGGCAAACACTGAAGCTTTCTTT.

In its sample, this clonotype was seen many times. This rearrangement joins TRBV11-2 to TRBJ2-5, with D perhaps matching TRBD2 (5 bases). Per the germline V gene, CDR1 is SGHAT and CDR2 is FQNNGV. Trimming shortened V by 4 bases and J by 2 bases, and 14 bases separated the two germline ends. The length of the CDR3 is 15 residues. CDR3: CASSSRGAVQETQYF. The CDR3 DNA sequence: TGTGCCAGCAGCTCCCGGGGAGCGGTTCAAGAGACCCAGTACTTC. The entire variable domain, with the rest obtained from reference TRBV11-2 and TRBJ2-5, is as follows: EAGVAQSPRYKIIEKRQSVAFWCNPISGHATLYWYQQILGQGPKLLIQFQNNGVVDDSQLPKDRFSAERLKGVDSTLKIQPAKLEDSAVYLCASSSRGAVQETQYFGPGTRLLVL.

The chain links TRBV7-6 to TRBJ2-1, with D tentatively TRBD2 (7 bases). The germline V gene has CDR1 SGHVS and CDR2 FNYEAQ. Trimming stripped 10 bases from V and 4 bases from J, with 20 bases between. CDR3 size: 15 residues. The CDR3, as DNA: TGTGCCACCGGCGCGGGGGCAGGTCCTTACAATGAGCAGTTCTTC. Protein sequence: CATGAGAGPYNEQFF.

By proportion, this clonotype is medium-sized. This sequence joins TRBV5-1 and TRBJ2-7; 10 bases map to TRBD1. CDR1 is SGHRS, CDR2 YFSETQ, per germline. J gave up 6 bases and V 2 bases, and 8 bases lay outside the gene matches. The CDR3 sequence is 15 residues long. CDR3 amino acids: CASSLETTGGREQYF. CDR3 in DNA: TGCGCCAGCAGCTTAGAGACGACAGGGGGCCGCGAGCAGTACTTC.

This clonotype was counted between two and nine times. CDR3 DNA: TGTGCCAGCAGCTCTCGACAGGGCACTGAAGCTTTCTTT. Translation gives CASSSRQGTEAFF. V and J are TRBV11-2 and TRBJ1-1; TRBD1 matches at 7 bases. V shed 4 bases, J shed 4 bases, and the junction held 3 bases outside the gene matches. The CDR3 is 13 residues long. Germline V lookup: CDR1 SGHAT, CDR2 FQNNGV.

CDR3 bases: TGCGCCAGCAGCTTGGTGTCAACTAATGAAAAACTGTTTTTT. This codes for CASSLVSTNEKLFF. This rearrangement joins TRBV5-1 to TRBJ1-4, with D unresolved. Germline V gives CDR1 SGHRS, CDR2 YFSETQ. Trimming stripped 0 bases from V and 0 bases from J, with 3 bases between. The CDR3 spans 14 residues.

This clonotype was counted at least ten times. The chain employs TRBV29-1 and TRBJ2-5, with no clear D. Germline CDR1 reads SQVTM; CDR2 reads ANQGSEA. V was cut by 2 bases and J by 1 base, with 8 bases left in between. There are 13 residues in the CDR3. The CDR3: CSVELRGQETQYF. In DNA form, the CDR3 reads TGCAGCGTTGAACTCCGAGGCCAAGAGACCCAGTACTTC.

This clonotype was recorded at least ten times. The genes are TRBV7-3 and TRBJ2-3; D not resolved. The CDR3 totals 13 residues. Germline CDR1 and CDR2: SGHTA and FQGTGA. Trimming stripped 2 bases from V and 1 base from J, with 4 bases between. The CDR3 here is CASSLPGTDTQYF. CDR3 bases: TGTGCCAGCAGCTTACCCGGCACAGATACGCAGTATTTT.

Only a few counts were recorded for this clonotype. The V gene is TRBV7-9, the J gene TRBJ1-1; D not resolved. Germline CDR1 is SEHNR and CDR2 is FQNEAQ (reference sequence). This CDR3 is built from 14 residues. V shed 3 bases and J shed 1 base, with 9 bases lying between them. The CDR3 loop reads CASSLRQTNTEAFF. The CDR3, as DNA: TGTGCCAGCAGCTTGCGACAAACGAACACTGAAGCTTTCTTT.

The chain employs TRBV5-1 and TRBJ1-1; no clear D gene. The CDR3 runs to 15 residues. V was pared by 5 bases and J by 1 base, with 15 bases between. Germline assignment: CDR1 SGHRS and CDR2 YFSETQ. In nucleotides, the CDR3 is TGCGCCAGCAGTCCGGACGGGGTCGGGAACACTGAAGCTTTCTTT. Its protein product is CASSPDGVGNTEAFF.

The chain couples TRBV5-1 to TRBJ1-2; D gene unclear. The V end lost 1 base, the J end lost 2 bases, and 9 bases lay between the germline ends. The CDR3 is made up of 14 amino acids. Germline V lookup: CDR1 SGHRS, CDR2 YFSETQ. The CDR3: CASSLINGNYGYTF. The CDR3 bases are TGCGCCAGCAGCTTGATAAACGGAAACTATGGCTACACCTTC.